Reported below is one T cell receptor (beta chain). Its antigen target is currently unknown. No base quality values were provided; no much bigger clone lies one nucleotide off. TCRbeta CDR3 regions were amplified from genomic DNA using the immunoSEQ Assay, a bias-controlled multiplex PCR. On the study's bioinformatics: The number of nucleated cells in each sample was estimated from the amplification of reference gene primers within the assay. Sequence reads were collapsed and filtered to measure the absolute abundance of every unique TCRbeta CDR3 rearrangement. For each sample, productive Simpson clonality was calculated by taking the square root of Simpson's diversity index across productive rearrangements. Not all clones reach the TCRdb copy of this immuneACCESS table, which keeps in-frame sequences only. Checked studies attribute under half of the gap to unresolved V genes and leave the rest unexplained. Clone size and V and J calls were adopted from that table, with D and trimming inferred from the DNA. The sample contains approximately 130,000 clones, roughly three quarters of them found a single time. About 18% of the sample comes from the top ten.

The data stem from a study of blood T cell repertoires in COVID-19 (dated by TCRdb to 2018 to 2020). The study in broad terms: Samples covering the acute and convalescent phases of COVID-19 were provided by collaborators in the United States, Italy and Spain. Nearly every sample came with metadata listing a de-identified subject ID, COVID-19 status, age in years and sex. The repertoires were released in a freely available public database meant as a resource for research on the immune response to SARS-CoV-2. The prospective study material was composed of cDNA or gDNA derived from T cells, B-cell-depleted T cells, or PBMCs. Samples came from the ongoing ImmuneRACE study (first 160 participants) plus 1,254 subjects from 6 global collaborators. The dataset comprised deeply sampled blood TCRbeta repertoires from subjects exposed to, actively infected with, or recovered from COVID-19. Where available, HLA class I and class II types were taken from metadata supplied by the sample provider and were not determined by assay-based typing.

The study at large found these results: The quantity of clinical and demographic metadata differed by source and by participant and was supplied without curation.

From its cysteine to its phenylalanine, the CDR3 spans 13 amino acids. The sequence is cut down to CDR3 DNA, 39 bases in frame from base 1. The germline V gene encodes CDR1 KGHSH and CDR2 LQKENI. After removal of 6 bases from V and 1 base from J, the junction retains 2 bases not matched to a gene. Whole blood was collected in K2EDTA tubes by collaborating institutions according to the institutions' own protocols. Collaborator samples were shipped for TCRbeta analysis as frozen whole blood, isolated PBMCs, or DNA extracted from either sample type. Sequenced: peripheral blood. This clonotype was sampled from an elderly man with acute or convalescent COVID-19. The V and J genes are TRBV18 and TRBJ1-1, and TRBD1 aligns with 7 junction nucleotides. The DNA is TGTGCCAGCTCGACAGGGAGGAACACTGAAGCTTTCTTT. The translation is CASSTGRNTEAFF.